Following are 3 T cell receptor beta chains from one sample sequenced in a study of blood T cell repertoires in COVID-19. Sequencing used immunoSEQ multiplex PCR; TCRdb keeps in-frame clones, though not all of them. Here the sample spans roughly 300,000 clones, 70% to 90% being singletons. Sequenced: peripheral blood. These receptors were obtained from a woman between 45 and 60 years old who had recovered from COVID-19.

The genes are TRBV7-2 and TRBJ2-5, with 9 bases identical to TRBD2. Germline V CDR1 and CDR2: SGHTA, FQGNSA. CDR3 length: 15 residues. Trimming took 1 base from V and 5 from J; bases not matched to a gene: 5. The CDR3 coding sequence is TGTGCCAGCAGCTTAGTATCTAGCGGGGTGGAGACCCAGTACTTC. This codes for CASSLVSSGVETQYF.

In this sample, this clone turned up many times. The junction departs from the called germline gene at one end, perhaps through a read error. CDR3 protein: CTSSHGTRSYEQYF. DNA of the CDR3: TGTACCAGCAGTCACGGGACTCGGTCCTACGAGCAGTACTTC. The gene calls are TRBV6-2 or TRBV6-3 and TRBJ2-7; possibly TRBD2 for D (6 bases). Germline V gene data show CDR1 as MNHEY and CDR2 as SVGEGT. The CDR3 totals 14 residues.

The table lists this clone with a count of one. CDR3 residues: CASSRRLHETQYF. DNA for the CDR3: TGTGCCAGCAGCAGAAGACTACACGAGACCCAGTACTTC. The chain recombines TRBV7-3 with TRBJ2-5, with D possibly matching TRBD2 (5 bases). With 5 bases removed from V and 5 bases from J, the gap between germline ends came to 12 bases. CDR3 length: 13 amino acids. Germline CDR1 SGHTA, CDR2 FQGTGA.